The clone carrying this T cell receptor (beta chain) occurred a few times. Its cognate antigen is unknown. V shed 6 bases and J shed 3 bases, with 12 bases lying between them. The CDR3 contains 14 residues. Germline assignment: CDR1 MDHEN and CDR2 SYDVKM. Time point of the sample: sample taken at primary tumor resection. From tumor, nontumor lung or frozen PBMC, whole RNA was taken unsorted for sequencing. The data are from a study of spatial heterogeneity in lung cancer. As for the study in general: On average, each unique TCR and UMI combination appeared more than ten times in raw reads. Regarding the study as a whole: Circulating ubiquitous expanded tumor TCRs were observed more frequently at resection than at follow-up.

Each TCR cDNA molecule carried a unique molecular identifier. MiXCR, applied by TCRdb to the 5' RACE reads, yields one record per CDR3 protein. The data show tens of thousands of distinct CDR3 sequences, roughly an eighth seen once. Sequences were derived from PBMCs, sampled at surgery. The clonotype comes from a male donor with early-stage non-small cell lung cancer. V usage is TRBV28 and J usage is TRBJ2-1, with a weak D call TRBD2 (5 bases). DNA of the CDR3: TGTGCCAGCAGACCAGGAGGAATCTACAATGAGCAGTTCTTC. This sequence encodes CASRPGGIYNEQFF.